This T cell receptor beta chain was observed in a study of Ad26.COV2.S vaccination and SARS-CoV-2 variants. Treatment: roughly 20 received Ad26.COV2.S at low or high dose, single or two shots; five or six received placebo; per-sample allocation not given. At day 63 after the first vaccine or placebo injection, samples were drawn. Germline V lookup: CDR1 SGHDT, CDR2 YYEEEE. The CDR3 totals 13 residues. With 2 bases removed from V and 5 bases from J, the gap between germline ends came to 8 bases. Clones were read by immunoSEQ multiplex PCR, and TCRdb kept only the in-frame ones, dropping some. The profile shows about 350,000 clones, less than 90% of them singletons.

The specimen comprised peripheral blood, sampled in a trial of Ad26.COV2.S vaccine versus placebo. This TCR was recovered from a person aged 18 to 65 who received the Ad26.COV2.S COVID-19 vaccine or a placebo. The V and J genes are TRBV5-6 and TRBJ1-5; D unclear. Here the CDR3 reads CASSLGRDQPQHF. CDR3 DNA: TGTGCCAGCAGCTTAGGTAGGGATCAGCCCCAGCATTTT.